Included here is one T cell receptor (beta chain) sequence, with context. Its antigen is unidentified. Repertoires were generated with immunoSEQ multiplex PCR, while TCRdb's copy carries only in-frame clones and drops some. The sample lists around 30,000 clones, 65% to 85% occurring once. The data stem from a study of radiation and T cells in renal cell carcinoma. General study points: No pretreatment tumor biopsies were available for baseline clonotypes.

Stated time point: blood 4 weeks post-SBRT, at nephrectomy. Specified treatment: 15 Gy SBRT to primary tumor, nephrectomy 4 weeks later. Serial blood draws occurred at baseline and 2 and 4 weeks post-SBRT. CDR1 and CDR2 from the germline V gene are SGHTA and FQGNSA. V gave up 5 bases and J gave up 5 bases; unmatched junction bases: 3. This CDR3 contains 13 residues. Material: blood, obtained from a patient whose treatment included radiotherapy and nephrectomy. This sequence originates from a man between 60 and 70 years old with renal cell carcinoma. The V gene is TRBV7-2, the J gene TRBJ2-7, with 10 bases fitting TRBD1. The CDR3 is CASSRDRGNEQYF. CDR3 coding DNA: TGTGCCAGCAGCCGGGACAGGGGTAACGAGCAGTACTTC.